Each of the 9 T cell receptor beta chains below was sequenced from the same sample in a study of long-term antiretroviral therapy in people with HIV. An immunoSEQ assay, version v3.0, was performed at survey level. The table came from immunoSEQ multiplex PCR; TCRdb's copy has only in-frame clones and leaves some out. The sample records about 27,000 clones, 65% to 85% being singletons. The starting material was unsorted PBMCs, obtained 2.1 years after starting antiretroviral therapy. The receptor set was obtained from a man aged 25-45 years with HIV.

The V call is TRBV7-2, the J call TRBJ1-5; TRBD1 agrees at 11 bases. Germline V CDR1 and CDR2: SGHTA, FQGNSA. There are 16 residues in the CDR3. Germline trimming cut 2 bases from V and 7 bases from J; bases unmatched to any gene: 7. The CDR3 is CASSLPGTGGNQPQHF. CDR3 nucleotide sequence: TGTGCCAGCAGCTTACCCGGGACAGGGGGAAACCAGCCCCAGCATTTT.

The CDR3 loop reads CASTPDGRVYEQYF. DNA of the CDR3: TGTGCCAGCACCCCTGACGGGCGGGTTTACGAGCAGTACTTC. The gene calls are TRBV7-2 and TRBJ2-7, with a possible D match to TRBD2 (5 bases). Trimming took off 7 bases at V and 4 bases at J, with 17 bases between the two ends. Germline V gene data show CDR1 as SGHTA and CDR2 as FQGNSA. The CDR3 has 14 amino acids.

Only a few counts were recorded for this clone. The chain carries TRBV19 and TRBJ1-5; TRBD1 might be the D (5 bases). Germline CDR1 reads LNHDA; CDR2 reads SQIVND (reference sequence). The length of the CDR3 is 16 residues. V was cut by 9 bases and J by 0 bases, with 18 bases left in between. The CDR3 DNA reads TGTGCCAGCGACAGCCACCGGATCAATAGCAATCAGCCCCAGCATTTT. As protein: CASDSHRINSNQPQHF. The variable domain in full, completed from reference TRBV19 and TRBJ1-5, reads DGGITQSPKYLFRKEGQNVTLSCEQNLNHDAMYWYRQDPGQGLRLIYYSQIVNDFQKGDIAEGYSVSREKKESFPLTVTSAQKNPTAFYLCASDSHRINSNQPQHFGDGTRLSIL.

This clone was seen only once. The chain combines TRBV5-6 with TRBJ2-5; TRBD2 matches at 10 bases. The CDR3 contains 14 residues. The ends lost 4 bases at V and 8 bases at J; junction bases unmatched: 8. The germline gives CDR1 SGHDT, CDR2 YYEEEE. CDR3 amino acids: CASSKSGGAITQYF. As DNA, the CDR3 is TGTGCCAGCAGCAAGAGCGGGGGGGCCATCACCCAGTACTTC.

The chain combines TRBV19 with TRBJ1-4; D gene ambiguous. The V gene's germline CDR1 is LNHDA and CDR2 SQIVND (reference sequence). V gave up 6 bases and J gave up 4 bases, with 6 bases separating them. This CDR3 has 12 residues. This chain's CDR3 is CASRVGNEKLFF. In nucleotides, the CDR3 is TGTGCCAGTAGGGTGGGTAATGAAAAACTGTTTTTT.

The CDR3 loop is CASSGSGRTGEQFF. The CDR3 nucleotides read TGTGCCAGCAGTGGTAGCGGGAGGACGGGGGAGCAGTTCTTC. The V call is TRBV28, the J call TRBJ2-1; 10 bases align to TRBD2. CDR1 MDHEN and CDR2 SYDVKM come from the germline V gene. Trimming at V came to 5 bases and at J to 10 bases, leaving 8 bases not matched to a gene. The CDR3 is 14 residues long.

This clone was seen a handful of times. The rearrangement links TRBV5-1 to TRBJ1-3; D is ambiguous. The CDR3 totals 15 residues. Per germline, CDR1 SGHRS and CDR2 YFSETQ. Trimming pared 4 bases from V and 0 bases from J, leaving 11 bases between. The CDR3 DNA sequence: TGCGCCAGCAGCCCCGACGGCAGCTCTGGAAACACCATATATTTT. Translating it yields CASSPDGSSGNTIYF.

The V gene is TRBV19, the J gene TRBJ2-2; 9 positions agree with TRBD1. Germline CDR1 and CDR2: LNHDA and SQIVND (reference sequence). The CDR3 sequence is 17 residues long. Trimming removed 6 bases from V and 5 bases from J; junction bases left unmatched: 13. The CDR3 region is CASREGPGQGRTGELFF. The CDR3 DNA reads TGTGCCAGTAGGGAAGGGCCGGGACAGGGTAGGACCGGGGAGCTGTTTTTT.

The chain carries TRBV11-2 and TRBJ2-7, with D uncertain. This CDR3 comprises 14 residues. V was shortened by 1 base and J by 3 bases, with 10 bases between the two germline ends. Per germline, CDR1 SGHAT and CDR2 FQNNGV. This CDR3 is CASSLAEGVYEQYF. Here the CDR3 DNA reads TGTGCCAGCAGCTTAGCGGAAGGAGTCTACGAGCAGTACTTC. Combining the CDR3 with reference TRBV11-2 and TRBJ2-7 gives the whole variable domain EAGVAQSPRYKIIEKRQSVAFWCNPISGHATLYWYQQILGQGPKLLIQFQNNGVVDDSQLPKDRFSAERLKGVDSTLKIQPAKLEDSAVYLCASSLAEGVYEQYFGPGTRLTVT.